A single T cell receptor (beta chain) is shown here with its context. PCR primers comprised 60 Vbeta and 13 Jbeta primers. Generated by immunoSEQ multiplex PCR, the TCRdb table keeps only in-frame clones and is missing some. The repertoire holds roughly 230,000 clones, with around 84% as singletons. The sample belongs to a study of cytomegalovirus exposure and HLA in healthy donors. About the research overall: Among several hundred genotyped donors, around 80% fell in the Caucasian-associated ancestry cluster.

V lost 2 bases to trimming and J lost 3 bases; unmatched junction nucleotides: 10. The V gene's germline CDR1 is MGHDK and CDR2 SYGVNS. The CDR3 extends over 16 amino acids. This receptor was taken from a girl aged 2-10 years in good health and CMV-seronegative. The sample consisted of PBMCs. This rearrangement joins TRBV25-1 to TRBJ2-7, with 7 positions matching TRBD1. The CDR3 nucleotides are TGTGCCAGCAGTGAAGCCGGCGGACAGGCCCTCTACGAGCAGTACTTC. Its translation: CASSEAGGQALYEQYF.